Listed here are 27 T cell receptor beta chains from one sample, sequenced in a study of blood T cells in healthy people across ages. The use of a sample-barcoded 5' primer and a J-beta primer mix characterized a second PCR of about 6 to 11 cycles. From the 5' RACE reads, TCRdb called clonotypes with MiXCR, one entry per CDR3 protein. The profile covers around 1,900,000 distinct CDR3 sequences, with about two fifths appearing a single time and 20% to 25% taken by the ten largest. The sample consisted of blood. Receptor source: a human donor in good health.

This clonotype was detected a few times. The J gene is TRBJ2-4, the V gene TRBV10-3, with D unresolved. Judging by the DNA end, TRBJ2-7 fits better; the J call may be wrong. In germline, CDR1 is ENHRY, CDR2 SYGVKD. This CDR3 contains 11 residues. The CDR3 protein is CAISDLYEQYF. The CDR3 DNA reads TGTGCCATCAGTGACTTGTACGAGCAGTACTTC.

The CDR3 bases are TGTGCCAGCAGCACCCCCAGCCGGGGGCGGCACTATGGCTACACCTTC. It translates to CASSTPSRGRHYGYTF. The rearrangement joins TRBV7-9 to TRBJ1-2, with a tentative D call TRBD1 (6 bases). V was clipped by 5 bases and J by 3 bases, with 19 bases between them. Germline V gene lookup returns CDR1 SEHNR and CDR2 FQNEAQ (reference sequence). The CDR3 is 16 residues long.

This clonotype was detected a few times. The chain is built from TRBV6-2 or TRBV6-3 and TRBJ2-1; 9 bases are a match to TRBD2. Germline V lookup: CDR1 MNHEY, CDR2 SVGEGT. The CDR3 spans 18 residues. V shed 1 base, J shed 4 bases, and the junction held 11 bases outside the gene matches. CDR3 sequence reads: CASSYLQFERGDYNEQFF. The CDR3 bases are TGTGCCAGCAGTTACTTGCAGTTTGAGCGGGGGGATTACAATGAGCAGTTCTTC.

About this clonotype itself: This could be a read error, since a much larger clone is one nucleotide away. The CDR3 sequence: CSALSWDVTETQYF. The CDR3 DNA reads TGCAGTGCTCTATCGTGGGACGTGACAGAGACCCAGTACTTC. The J gene is TRBJ2-7, the V gene TRBV20-1; D might be TRBD1 or TRBD2, each matching 5 bases. The DNA end favors TRBJ2-5, so the J call may be wrong. CDR1 and CDR2 from the germline V gene are DFQATT and SNEGSKA (reference sequence). This CDR3 has 14 residues.

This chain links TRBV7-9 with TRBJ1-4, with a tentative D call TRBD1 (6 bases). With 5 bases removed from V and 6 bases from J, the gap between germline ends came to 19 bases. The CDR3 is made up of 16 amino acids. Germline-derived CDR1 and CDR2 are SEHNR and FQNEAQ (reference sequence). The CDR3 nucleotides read TGTGCCAGCAGCCCGACAAGTGCCAGGGGTTATGAAAAACTGTTTTTT. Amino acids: CASSPTSARGYEKLFF. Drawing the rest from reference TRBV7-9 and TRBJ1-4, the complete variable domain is DTGVSQNPRHKITKRGQNVTFRCDPISEHNRLYWYRQTLGQGPEFLTYFQNEAQLEKSRLLSDRFSAERPKGSFSTLEIQRTEQGDSAMYLCASSPTSARGYEKLFFGSGTQLSVL.

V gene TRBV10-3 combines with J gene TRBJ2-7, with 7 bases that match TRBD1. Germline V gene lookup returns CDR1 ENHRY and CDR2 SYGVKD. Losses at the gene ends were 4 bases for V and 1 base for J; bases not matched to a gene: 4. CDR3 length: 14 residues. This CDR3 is CAISGQGESYEQYF. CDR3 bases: TGTGCCATCAGTGGGCAGGGGGAATCCTACGAGCAGTACTTC.

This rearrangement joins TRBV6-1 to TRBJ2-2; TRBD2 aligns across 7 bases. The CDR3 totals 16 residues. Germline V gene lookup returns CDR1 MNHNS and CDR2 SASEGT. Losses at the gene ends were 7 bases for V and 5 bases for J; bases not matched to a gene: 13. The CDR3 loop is CASNLGGRVVTGELFF. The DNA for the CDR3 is TGTGCCAGCAACTTGGGGGGGAGGGTTGTAACCGGGGAGCTGTTTTTT.

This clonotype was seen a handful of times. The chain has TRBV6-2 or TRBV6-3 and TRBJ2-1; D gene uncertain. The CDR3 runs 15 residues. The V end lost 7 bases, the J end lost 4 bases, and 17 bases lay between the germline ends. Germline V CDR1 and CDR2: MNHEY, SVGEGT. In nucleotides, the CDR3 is TGTGCCAGCACCGACGAGGATCCCTGGTACAATGAGCAGTTCTTC. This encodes CASTDEDPWYNEQFF.

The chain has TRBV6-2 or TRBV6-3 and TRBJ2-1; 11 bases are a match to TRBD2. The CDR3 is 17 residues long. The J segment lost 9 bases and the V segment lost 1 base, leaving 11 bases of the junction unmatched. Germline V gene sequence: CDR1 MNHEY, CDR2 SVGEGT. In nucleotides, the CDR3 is TGTGCCAGCAGTTACTTCCCCTTAGCGGGGGGGCCGAGTGAGCAGTTCTTC. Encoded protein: CASSYFPLAGGPSEQFF.

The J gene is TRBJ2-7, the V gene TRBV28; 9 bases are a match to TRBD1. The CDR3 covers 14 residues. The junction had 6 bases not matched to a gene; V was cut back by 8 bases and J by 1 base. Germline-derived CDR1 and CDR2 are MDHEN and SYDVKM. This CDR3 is CASDSGTGSYEQYF. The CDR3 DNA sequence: TGTGCCAGCGATTCCGGGACAGGGTCCTACGAGCAGTACTTC.

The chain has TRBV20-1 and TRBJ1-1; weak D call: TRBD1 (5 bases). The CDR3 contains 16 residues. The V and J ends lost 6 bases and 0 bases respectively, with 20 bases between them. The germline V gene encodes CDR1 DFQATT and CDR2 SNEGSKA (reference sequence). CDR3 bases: TGCAGTGCCAGAAAACGTGGGGACTCCTTGAACACTGAAGCTTTCTTT. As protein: CSARKRGDSLNTEAFF.

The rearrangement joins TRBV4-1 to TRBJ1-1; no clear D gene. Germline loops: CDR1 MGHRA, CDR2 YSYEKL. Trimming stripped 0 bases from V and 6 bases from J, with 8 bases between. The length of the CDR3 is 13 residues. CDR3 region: CASSQDKTAEAFF. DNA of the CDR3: TGCGCCAGCAGCCAAGATAAAACGGCTGAAGCTTTCTTT.

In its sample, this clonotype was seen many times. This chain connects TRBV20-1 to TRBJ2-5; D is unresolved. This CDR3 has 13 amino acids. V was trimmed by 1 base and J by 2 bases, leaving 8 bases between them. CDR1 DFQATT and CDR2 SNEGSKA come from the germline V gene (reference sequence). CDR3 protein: CSARVAAQETQYF. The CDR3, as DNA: TGCAGTGCTAGAGTGGCGGCTCAAGAGACCCAGTACTTC.

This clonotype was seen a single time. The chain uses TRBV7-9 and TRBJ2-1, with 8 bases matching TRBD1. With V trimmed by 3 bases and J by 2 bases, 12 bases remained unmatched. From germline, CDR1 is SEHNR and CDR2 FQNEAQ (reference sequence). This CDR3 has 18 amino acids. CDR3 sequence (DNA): TGTGCCAGCAGCTTTATTACAGGGGGAGCAAGCGCCTACAATGAGCAGTTCTTC. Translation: CASSFITGGASAYNEQFF.

The DNA of the CDR3 is TGTGCCAGCAGCGTAGGTTGGGACAGGGACGACTATGGCTACACCTTC. It encodes CASSVGWDRDDYGYTF. V usage is TRBV9 and J usage is TRBJ1-2; 9 bases fit TRBD1. The germline V gene has CDR1 SGDLS and CDR2 YYNGEE. The V gene end was trimmed by 0 bases and the J gene end by 3 bases; junction bases not matched to a gene: 6. The CDR3 has 16 amino acids.

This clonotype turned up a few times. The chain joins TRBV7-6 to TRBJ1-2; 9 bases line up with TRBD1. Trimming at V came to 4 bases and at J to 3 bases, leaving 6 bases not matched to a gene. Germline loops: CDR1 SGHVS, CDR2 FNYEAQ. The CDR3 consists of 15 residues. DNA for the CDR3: TGTGCCAGCAGCTCGGGCGGGACAGGGTACTATGGCTACACCTTC. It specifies CASSSGGTGYYGYTF.

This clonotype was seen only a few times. CDR3: CASSSEGLHNYGYTF. The CDR3 DNA sequence: TGCGCCAGCAGCTCAGAGGGGCTGCATAACTATGGCTACACCTTC. The rearrangement uses TRBV5-1 and TRBJ1-2, with a tentative D call TRBD1 (5 bases). The germline V and J ends were trimmed by 3 bases and 1 base, with 13 bases remaining between them. Germline V gene lookup returns CDR1 SGHRS and CDR2 YFSETQ. The CDR3 length is 15 residues.

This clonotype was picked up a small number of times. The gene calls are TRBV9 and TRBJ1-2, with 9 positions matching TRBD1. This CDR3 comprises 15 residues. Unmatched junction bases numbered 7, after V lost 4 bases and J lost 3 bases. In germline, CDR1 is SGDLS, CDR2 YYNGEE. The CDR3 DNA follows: TGTGCCAGCAGCCCGCGGACAGGGGCCGACTATGGCTACACCTTC. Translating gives CASSPRTGADYGYTF.

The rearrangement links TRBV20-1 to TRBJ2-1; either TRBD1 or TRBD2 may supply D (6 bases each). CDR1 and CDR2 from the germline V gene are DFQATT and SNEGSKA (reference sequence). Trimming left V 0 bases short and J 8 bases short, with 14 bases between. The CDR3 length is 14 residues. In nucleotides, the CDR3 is TGCAGTGCTAGAGATCTATTAGGGGGGTATGAGCAGTTCTTC. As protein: CSARDLLGGYEQFF.

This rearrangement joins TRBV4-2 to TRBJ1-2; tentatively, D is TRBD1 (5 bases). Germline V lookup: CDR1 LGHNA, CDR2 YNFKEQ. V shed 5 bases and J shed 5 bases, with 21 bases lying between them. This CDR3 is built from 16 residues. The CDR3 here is CASSYRTGPEVYGYTF. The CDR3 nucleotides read TGTGCCAGCAGCTACCGTACGGGACCGGAGGTTTATGGCTACACCTTC.

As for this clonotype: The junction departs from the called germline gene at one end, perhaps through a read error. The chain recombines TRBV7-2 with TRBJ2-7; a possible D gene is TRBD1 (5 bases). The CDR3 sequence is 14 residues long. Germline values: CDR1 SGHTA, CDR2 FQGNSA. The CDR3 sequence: CANSLRQGPYEQYF. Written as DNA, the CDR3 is TGTGCCAACAGCTTAAGGCAGGGCCCCTACGAGCAGTACTTC.

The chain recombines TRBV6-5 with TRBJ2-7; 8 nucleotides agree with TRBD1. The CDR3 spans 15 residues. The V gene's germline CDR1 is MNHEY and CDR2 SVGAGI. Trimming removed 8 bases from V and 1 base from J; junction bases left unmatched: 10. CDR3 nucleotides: TGTGCCAGCTCGACGGAACAGGGGGGTTCCTACGAGCAGTACTTC. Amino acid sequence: CASSTEQGGSYEQYF.

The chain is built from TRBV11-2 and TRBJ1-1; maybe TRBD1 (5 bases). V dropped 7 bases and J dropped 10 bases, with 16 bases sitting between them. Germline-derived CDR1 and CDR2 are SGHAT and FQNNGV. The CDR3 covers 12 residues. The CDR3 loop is CASNDGARRAFF. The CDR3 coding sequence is TGTGCCAGCAACGATGGGGCCCGACGAGCTTTCTTT. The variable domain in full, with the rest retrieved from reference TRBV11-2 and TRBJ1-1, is EAGVAQSPRYKIIEKRQSVAFWCNPISGHATLYWYQQILGQGPKLLIQFQNNGVVDDSQLPKDRFSAERLKGVDSTLKIQPAKLEDSAVYLCASNDGARRAFFGQGTRLTVV.

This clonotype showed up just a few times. CDR3: CASSSGQKNQPQHF. The CDR3 DNA is TGCGCCAGCAGCTCGGGACAGAAAAATCAGCCCCAGCATTTT. The chain links TRBV5-1 to TRBJ1-5; 7 bases match TRBD1. This CDR3 region has 14 residues. Germline assignment: CDR1 SGHRS and CDR2 YFSETQ. Losses at the gene ends were 3 bases for V and 4 bases for J; bases not matched to a gene: 4. Complete variable domain (other parts from reference TRBV5-1 and TRBJ1-5): KAGVTQTPRYLIKTRGQQVTLSCSPISGHRSVSWYQQTPGQGLQFLFEYFSETQRNKGNFPGRFSGRQFSNSRSEMNVSTLELGDSALYLCASSSGQKNQPQHFGDGTRLSIL.

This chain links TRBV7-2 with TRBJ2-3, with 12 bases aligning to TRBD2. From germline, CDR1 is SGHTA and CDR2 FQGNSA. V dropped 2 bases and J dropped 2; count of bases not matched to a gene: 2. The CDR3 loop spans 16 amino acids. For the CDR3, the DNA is TGTGCCAGCAGCTTATGGACTAGCGGGGTCACAGATACGCAGTATTTT. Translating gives CASSLWTSGVTDTQYF. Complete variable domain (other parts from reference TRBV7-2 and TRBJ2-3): GAGVSQSPSNKVTEKGKDVELRCDPISGHTALYWYRQSLGQGLEFLIYFQGNSAPDKSGLPSDRFSAERTGGSVSTLTIQRTQQEDSAVYLCASSLWTSGVTDTQYFGPGTRLTVL.

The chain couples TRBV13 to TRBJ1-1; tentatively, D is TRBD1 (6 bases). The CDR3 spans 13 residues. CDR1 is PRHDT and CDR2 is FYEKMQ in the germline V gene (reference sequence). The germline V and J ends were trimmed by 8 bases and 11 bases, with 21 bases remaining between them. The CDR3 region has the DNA TGTGCCAGCCTCACTGCGGGGGCCACACCGGCTTTCTTT. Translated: CASLTAGATPAFF.

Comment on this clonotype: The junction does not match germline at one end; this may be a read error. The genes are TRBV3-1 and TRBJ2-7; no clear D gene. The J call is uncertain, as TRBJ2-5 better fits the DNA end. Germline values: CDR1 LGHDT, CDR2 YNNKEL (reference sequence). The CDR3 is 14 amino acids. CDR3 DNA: TGTGCCAGTAGCCAAGCAAGGAGAGAAGAGACCCAGTACTTC. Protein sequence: CASSQARREETQYF.